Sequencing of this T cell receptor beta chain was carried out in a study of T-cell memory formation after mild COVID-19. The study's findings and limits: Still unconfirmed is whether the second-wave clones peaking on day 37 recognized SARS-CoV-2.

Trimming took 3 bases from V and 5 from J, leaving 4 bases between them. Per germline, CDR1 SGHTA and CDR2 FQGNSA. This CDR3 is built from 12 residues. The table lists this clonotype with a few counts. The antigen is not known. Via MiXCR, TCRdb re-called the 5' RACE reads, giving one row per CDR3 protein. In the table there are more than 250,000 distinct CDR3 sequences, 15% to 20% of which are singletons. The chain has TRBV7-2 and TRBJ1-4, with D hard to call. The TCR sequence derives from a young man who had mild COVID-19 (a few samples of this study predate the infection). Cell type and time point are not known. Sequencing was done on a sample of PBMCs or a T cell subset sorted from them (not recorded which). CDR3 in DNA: TGTGCCAGCAGCTTCCAGAATGAAAAACTGTTTTTT. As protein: CASSFQNEKLFF. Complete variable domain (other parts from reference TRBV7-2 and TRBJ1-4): GAGVSQSPSNKVTEKGKDVELRCDPISGHTALYWYRQSLGQGLEFLIYFQGNSAPDKSGLPSDRFSAERTGGSVSTLTIQRTQQEDSAVYLCASSFQNEKLFFGSGTQLSVL.